These 8 T cell receptor beta chains originate from one sample sequenced in a study of PD-1 blockade in classical Hodgkin lymphoma. TCRdb keeps only in-frame clones here, not all; method: immunoSEQ multiplex PCR. Of about 20,000 clones in the sample, roughly 84% are singletons; the top ten hold 7.3%. Time point in this sample: cycle 4 day 1 (C4D1), after more than five weeks of nivolumab. There was relapse after autologous stem cell transplantation in every patient, and there was variation in brentuximab vedotin exposure. Magnetic negative selection of thawed PBMCs yielded the CD8+ T cells. The starting material was CD8+ T cells from blood, obtained before the fourth cycle of nivolumab. The origin of the receptors is a human donor with classical Hodgkin lymphoma.

The chain combines TRBV5-4 with TRBJ2-5; TRBD2 aligns across 9 bases. J gave up 2 bases and V 2 bases, and 4 bases lay outside the gene matches. CDR1 SGHNT and CDR2 YYREEE come from the germline V gene (reference sequence). The CDR3 extends over 15 amino acids. The CDR3 here is CASSFIAGAQETQYF. The CDR3 nucleotides are TGTGCCAGCAGCTTCATAGCGGGGGCGCAAGAGACCCAGTACTTC.

This chain's CDR3 is CASSIVAGPGELFF. Written as DNA, the CDR3 is TGTGCCAGTAGTATAGTAGCGGGGCCCGGGGAGCTGTTTTTT. The J gene is TRBJ2-2, the V gene TRBV19, with 8 bases that match TRBD2. The germline V gene encodes CDR1 LNHDA and CDR2 SQIVND (reference sequence). Trimming took 1 base from V and 6 from J; bases not matched to a gene: 1. The CDR3 is made up of 14 amino acids. The full variable domain, rest sourced from reference TRBV19 and TRBJ2-2, is DGGITQSPKYLFRKEGQNVTLSCEQNLNHDAMYWYRQDPGQGLRLIYYSQIVNDFQKGDIAEGYSVSREKKESFPLTVTSAQKNPTAFYLCASSIVAGPGELFFGEGSRLTVL.

The rearrangement links TRBV2 to TRBJ1-2, with 10 nucleotides matching TRBD1. Germline lookup yields CDR1 SNHLY and CDR2 FYNNEI. The CDR3 has 15 amino acids. With 4 bases clipped from V and 7 bases from J, the junction kept 9 bases outside the gene matches. Here the CDR3 reads CASSVGTGVYSGYTF. The CDR3 nucleotides read TGTGCCAGCAGTGTCGGGACAGGGGTCTATTCTGGCTACACCTTC.

The genes are TRBV2 and TRBJ1-2; 7 bases match TRBD1. The germline V gene encodes CDR1 SNHLY and CDR2 FYNNEI. With 5 bases clipped from V and 8 bases from J, the junction kept 14 bases outside the gene matches. This CDR3 has 15 residues. The CDR3 reads CASSPPEDRVTGYTF. The DNA for the CDR3 is TGTGCCAGCAGTCCACCAGAAGACAGGGTCACAGGCTACACCTTC.

V usage is TRBV2 and J usage is TRBJ1-5; D perhaps matches TRBD1 (6 bases). The CDR3 totals 17 residues. CDR1 SNHLY and CDR2 FYNNEI come from the germline V gene. Trimming cost V 2 bases and J 2 bases, with 16 bases left between them. In DNA form, the CDR3 reads TGTGCCAGCAGTGAAAGCTTTGGACAGAGGGGCAATCAGCCCCAGCATTTT. Its translation is CASSESFGQRGNQPQHF.

The chain combines TRBV10-3 with TRBJ2-7, with 7 bases identical to TRBD1. Germline CDR1 is ENHRY and CDR2 is SYGVKD. The CDR3 spans 14 residues. Trimming took 3 bases from V and 2 from J; bases not matched to a gene: 4. This CDR3 is CAISDRGTTYEQYF. Written as DNA, the CDR3 is TGTGCCATCAGTGACAGGGGGACAACCTACGAGCAGTACTTC.

The chain has TRBV19 and TRBJ2-7, with D perhaps matching TRBD1 (6 bases). Germline assignment: CDR1 LNHDA and CDR2 SQIVND (reference sequence). This CDR3 contains 15 residues. Trimming cost V 5 bases and J 6 bases, with 20 bases left between them. CDR3 residues: CASSLGPTGRVEQYF. The CDR3 DNA reads TGTGCCAGTAGTTTGGGACCGACAGGTCGGGTCGAGCAGTACTTC. The full variable domain, rest sourced from reference TRBV19 and TRBJ2-7, is DGGITQSPKYLFRKEGQNVTLSCEQNLNHDAMYWYRQDPGQGLRLIYYSQIVNDFQKGDIAEGYSVSREKKESFPLTVTSAQKNPTAFYLCASSLGPTGRVEQYFGPGTRLTVT.

The chain combines TRBV6-6 with TRBJ1-2; D ambiguous. V was shortened by 9 bases and J by 2 bases, with 10 bases between the two germline ends. The CDR3 runs to 12 residues. CDR1 is MNHNY and CDR2 is SVGAGI in the germline V gene (reference sequence). The CDR3: CASIGRNYGYTF. As DNA, the CDR3 is TGTGCCAGTATAGGGCGGAACTATGGCTACACCTTC.